This section outlines one T cell receptor beta chain sequence together with its context. The data were obtained in a study of blood T cell repertoires in COVID-19. Overall study context: Donors in the United States, Italy and Spain gave samples during acute or convalescent COVID-19. T cells, B-cell-depleted T cells, or PBMCs provided the cDNA or gDNA that served as material.

V shed 7 bases and J 7 bases; nucleotides not matched to a gene: 6. This CDR3 has 14 residues. Germline V lookup: CDR1 MNHEY, CDR2 SMNVEV (reference sequence). Authors' analysis steps: Amplifying reference gene primers gave estimates of nucleated cell counts. Sequencing used immunoSEQ multiplex PCR; TCRdb keeps in-frame clones, though not all of them. V and J calls plus clone size are reproduced from that table; the DNA served to infer D and trimming. The sample comprises roughly 9,000 clones, 86% of which are singletons, and more than 8% rests with the top ten. The sequenced sample consisted of peripheral blood. This chain connects TRBV27 to TRBJ2-1, with 11 positions matching TRBD2. The receptor's source is a man in his 60s with acute or convalescent COVID-19. CDR3 region: CASKQLAGENEQFF. DNA for the CDR3: TGTGCCAGCAAGCAACTAGCGGGAGAAAATGAGCAGTTCTTC.